This entry lists 19 T cell receptor beta chains sequenced from one sample in a study of T-cell reconstitution after alpha-beta-depleted transplantation in children (dated by TCRdb to 2016 to 2018). Libraries were constructed by PCR. The data were produced on an Illumina HiSeq 2500. TCR libraries were prepared with molecular barcoding, using unique molecular identifiers to normalize TCRbeta repertoire quantification. TCRdb trimmed the raw reads at Q25, called clones with MiXCR and kept productive beta chains. Rows are unified per CDR3 protein, each entry keeping the most common DNA and genes. The sample table holds approximately 400,000 distinct CDR3 sequences, of which around 15% were seen once. Roughly 27% of the sample is in the top ten clones. The treatment or condition label here, explained by the study, means: allogeneic hematopoietic cell transplantation with graft depleted of TCRalphabeta T cells and CD19 B cells.

Sample: PBMCs, mostly from graft donor cells, taken 360 days after TCRalphabeta/CD19-depleted stem cell transplant. The receptor source for this set is a boy younger than two who had a stem cell transplant for Wiskott-Aldrich syndrome, so the T cells may come from the graft donor.

The V gene is TRBV12-3 or TRBV12-4, the J gene TRBJ1-1; D is undetermined. The CDR3 contains 13 residues. V lost 3 bases and J lost 4, with 9 bases in between. The CDR3 loop reads CASSFARPTEAFF. DNA for the CDR3: TGTGCCAGCAGTTTCGCTAGGCCCACTGAAGCTTTCTTT.

This clonotype was seen at least ten times. The chain couples TRBV29-1 to TRBJ2-5; a possible D gene is TRBD1 (5 bases). This CDR3 has 13 amino acids. The germline CDR1 and CDR2 sequences are SQVTM and ANQGSEA. Trimming pared 3 bases from V and 2 bases from J, leaving 10 bases between. The CDR3 DNA follows: TGCAGCGTTGATACAGGACCTCAAGAGACCCAGTACTTC. This encodes CSVDTGPQETQYF.

There are a few counts of this clonotype. The J gene is TRBJ2-1, the V gene TRBV18, with 9 bases matching TRBD1. V shed 0 bases, J shed 6 bases, and the junction held 3 bases outside the gene matches. There are 15 residues in the CDR3. The germline V gene has CDR1 KGHSH and CDR2 LQKENI. CDR3 sequence: CASSPPLTGGNEQFF. In DNA form, the CDR3 reads TGTGCCAGCTCACCACCGCTGACAGGGGGCAATGAGCAGTTCTTC. Full variable domain (rest looked up from reference TRBV18 and TRBJ2-1): NAGVMQNPRHLVRRRGQEARLRCSPMKGHSHVYWYRQLPEEGLKFMVYLQKENIIDESGMPKERFSAEFPKEGPSILRIQQVVRGDSAAYFCASSPPLTGGNEQFFGPGTRLTVL.

There are a few counts of this clonotype. This chain uses TRBV29-1 with TRBJ1-1; D unclear. V gave up 6 bases and J gave up 7 bases, with 9 bases separating them. CDR1 is SQVTM, CDR2 ANQGSEA, per germline. The CDR3 contains 10 residues. In DNA form, the CDR3 reads TGCAGCGTGGGGAGCATTGAAGCTTTCTTT. Protein sequence: CSVGSIEAFF.

The V gene is TRBV11-2, the J gene TRBJ2-2; D call uncertain. The germline CDR1 and CDR2 sequences are SGHAT and FQNNGV. Trimming took off 1 base at V and 7 bases at J, with 7 bases between the two ends. The CDR3 has 13 amino acids. DNA for the CDR3: TGTGCCAGCAGCTTAGTGGAGAGCGGGGAGCTGTTTTTT. Translated, it gives CASSLVESGELFF.

The chain has TRBV12-3 or TRBV12-4 and TRBJ2-5, with unresolved D. Trimming took 5 bases from V and 2 from J, leaving 18 bases between them. This CDR3 has 16 residues. The chain's CDR3 is CASSPLQTSLQETQYF. CDR3 bases: TGTGCCAGCAGTCCCCTACAGACGAGCCTTCAAGAGACCCAGTACTTC.

The V and J genes are TRBV5-1 and TRBJ1-2; no clear D. The CDR3 has 13 amino acids. V lost 4 bases to trimming and J lost 4 bases, with 11 bases between them. The germline gives CDR1 SGHRS, CDR2 YFSETQ. The CDR3 region is CASSPSQSYGYTF. CDR3 bases: TGCGCCAGCAGCCCGTCACAGTCCTATGGCTACACCTTC.

The sample holds a few counts of this clonotype. This rearrangement joins TRBV18 to TRBJ1-2; the D is unclear. The V end lost 4 bases, the J end lost 1 base, and 7 bases lay between the germline ends. The germline V gene encodes CDR1 KGHSH and CDR2 LQKENI. The CDR3 consists of 13 residues. Here the CDR3 DNA reads TGTGCCAGCTCACGCGGTAGTAACTATGGCTACACCTTC. Translated, it gives CASSRGSNYGYTF.

The chain couples TRBV24-1 to TRBJ2-2; 10 nucleotides line up with TRBD1. The length of the CDR3 is 17 residues. The trim removed 6 bases at V and 5 bases at J, leaving 11 bases unmatched. Looked up from germline, CDR1 is KGHDR and CDR2 is SFDVKD. CDR3 sequence reads: CATSPHPRDRGTGELFF. The CDR3 nucleotides read TGTGCCACCAGTCCCCACCCGCGGGACAGGGGAACCGGGGAGCTGTTTTTT.

This chain connects TRBV4-1 to TRBJ2-3, with 7 bases matching TRBD1. V was pared by 6 bases and J by 1 base, with 7 bases of the junction left unmatched. The CDR3 consists of 15 residues. The germline gives CDR1 MGHRA, CDR2 YSYEKL. The CDR3 spells CASRVTGDRTDTQYF. The CDR3, as DNA: TGCGCCAGCAGAGTTACAGGGGACCGCACAGATACGCAGTATTTT.

This clonotype was observed many times. This chain joins TRBV5-1 and TRBJ2-3; the match to TRBD1 covers 8 bases. Germline V gene data show CDR1 as SGHRS and CDR2 as YFSETQ. The CDR3 extends over 15 amino acids. The junction had 4 bases not matched to a gene; V was cut back by 4 bases and J by 0 bases. Written as DNA, the CDR3 is TGCGCCAGCAGCACTGGACAGGGAAGCACAGATACGCAGTATTTT. It yields the protein CASSTGQGSTDTQYF. The full variable domain, its missing parts supplied by reference TRBV5-1 and TRBJ2-3, is KAGVTQTPRYLIKTRGQQVTLSCSPISGHRSVSWYQQTPGQGLQFLFEYFSETQRNKGNFPGRFSGRQFSNSRSEMNVSTLELGDSALYLCASSTGQGSTDTQYFGPGTRLTVL.

V gene TRBV5-1 combines with J gene TRBJ1-1, with unresolved D. The CDR3 is 12 amino acids. Trimming stripped 1 base from V and 10 bases from J, with 11 bases between. Germline assignment: CDR1 SGHRS and CDR2 YFSETQ. CDR3 coding DNA: TGCGCCAGCAGCTTGACGGGGTTCGGAGCTTTCTTT. Protein sequence: CASSLTGFGAFF.

The chain has TRBV4-3 and TRBJ2-5; 8 nucleotides agree with TRBD2. Germline V lookup: CDR1 LGHNA, CDR2 YSLEER. The CDR3 has 19 amino acids. The V gene end was trimmed by 1 base and the J gene end by 4 bases; junction bases not matched to a gene: 17. For the CDR3, the DNA is TGCGCCAGCAGCCAAGGGTTCTGGCGGGAGGACTATGGGGCAGAGACCCAGTACTTC. Encoded protein: CASSQGFWREDYGAETQYF.

This clonotype was seen a single time. The chain couples TRBV25-1 to TRBJ2-2; D ambiguous. V was trimmed by 4 bases and J by 5 bases, leaving 14 bases between them. Germline assignment: CDR1 MGHDK and CDR2 SYGVNS. There are 15 residues in the CDR3. In DNA, the CDR3 is TGTGCCAGCAGTGCCTTTCCCTTGGGGACCGGGGAGCTGTTTTTT. Its protein is CASSAFPLGTGELFF.

This clonotype was seen a handful of times. The chain has TRBV4-1 and TRBJ2-3; 9 bases map to TRBD1. V gave up 6 bases and J gave up 3 bases; unmatched junction bases: 10. Germline V gene sequence: CDR1 MGHRA, CDR2 YSYEKL. This CDR3 comprises 16 residues. The DNA for the CDR3 is TGCGCCAGCAGACCCGGGACAGGGCTTTATACAGATACGCAGTATTTT. Translated: CASRPGTGLYTDTQYF.

This clonotype was seen ten or more times. This chain uses TRBV12-3 or TRBV12-4 with TRBJ2-2; TRBD2 might be the D (5 bases). The CDR3 totals 16 residues. The germline V and J ends were trimmed by 2 bases and 7 bases, with 17 bases remaining between them. DNA of the CDR3: TGTGCCAGCAGTTTAATTCCCCTAGCATACGGCGGGGAGCTGTTTTTT. Translation: CASSLIPLAYGGELFF.

The chain uses TRBV27 and TRBJ2-1; tentatively, D is TRBD1 or TRBD2 (5 bases each). Germline V lookup: CDR1 MNHEY, CDR2 SMNVEV (reference sequence). V was trimmed by 1 base and J by 0 bases, leaving 13 bases between them. The CDR3 runs to 17 residues. Here the CDR3 reads CASSLLGPPSSYNEQFF. The CDR3 bases are TGTGCCAGCAGTTTATTGGGACCACCGAGCTCCTACAATGAGCAGTTCTTC.

Many counts were recorded for this clonotype. The rearrangement links TRBV5-1 to TRBJ2-5; D ambiguous. The V end was cut by 3 bases, the J end by 5 bases, with 5 bases between. The germline CDR1 and CDR2 sequences are SGHRS and YFSETQ. The CDR3 length is 11 residues. The CDR3 DNA reads as TGCGCCAGCAGCTCCACGGAGACCCAGTACTTC. Translated, it gives CASSSTETQYF.

V usage is TRBV2 and J usage is TRBJ2-3, with D tentatively TRBD1 (7 bases). The CDR3 totals 16 residues. Germline CDR1 reads SNHLY; CDR2 reads FYNNEI. CDR3 nucleotide sequence: TGTCCACAGGGGCCTAGCGAACCCCGAAGCACAGATACGCAGTATTTT. It is translated as CPQGPSEPRSTDTQYF.